This T cell receptor (beta chain) was obtained from a study of blood T cell repertoires in COVID-19. Trimming stripped 4 bases from V and 10 bases from J, with 15 bases between. Per the germline V gene, CDR1 is SGHDT and CDR2 is YYEEEE. The CDR3 totals 14 residues. Profiled with immunoSEQ multiplex PCR; TCRdb holds only in-frame clones, not every one. This sample has fewer than 500,000 clones, with 80% to 90% found just once. The sequence derives from a man between 18 and 29 years old with COVID-19, enrolled during active disease. Source material: peripheral blood. The rearrangement joins TRBV5-6 to TRBJ1-6, with D hard to call. CDR3 sequence (DNA): TGTGCCAGCAGCGGACTCCGACAAAAGTCACCCCTCCACTTT. Protein: CASSGLRQKSPLHF.